This T cell receptor beta chain is from a study of blood T cell repertoires in COVID-19. In the authors' methods: Nucleated cell number was recorded as an estimate derived from reference gene primer amplification. Data came from immunoSEQ multiplex PCR; TCRdb stores just in-frame clones and leaves some out. V and J calls plus clone size are reproduced from that table; the DNA served to infer D and trimming. The sample has tens of thousands of clones, about 88% seen once. This CDR3 has 14 amino acids. The ends were cut back, 2 bases at V and 1 base at J, with 9 bases in the middle. The germline gives CDR1 SGHRS, CDR2 YFSETQ.

Source material: peripheral blood. V and J are TRBV5-1 and TRBJ2-5; the D is unclear. The sequence derives from a human donor in a cohort sampled during active COVID-19. CDR3 region: CASSLSVGQETQYF. In DNA form, the CDR3 reads TGCGCCAGCAGCTTATCGGTTGGCCAAGAGACCCAGTACTTC.